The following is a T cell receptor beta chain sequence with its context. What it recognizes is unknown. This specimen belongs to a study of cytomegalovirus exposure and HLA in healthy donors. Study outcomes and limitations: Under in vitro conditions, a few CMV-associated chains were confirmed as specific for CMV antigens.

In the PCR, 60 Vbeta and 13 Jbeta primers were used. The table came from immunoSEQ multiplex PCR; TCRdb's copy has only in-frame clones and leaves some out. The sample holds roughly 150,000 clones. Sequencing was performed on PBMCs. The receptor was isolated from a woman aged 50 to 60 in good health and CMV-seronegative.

CDR3 amino acids: CASSNRWASDTQYF. For the CDR3, the DNA is TGTGCCAGCAGTAATCGATGGGCCTCAGATACGCAGTATTTT. This chain joins TRBV6-4 and TRBJ2-3; the D is unclear. The CDR3 consists of 14 residues. V was shortened by 5 bases and J by 4 bases, with 13 bases between the two germline ends. Per the germline V gene, CDR1 is MRHNA and CDR2 is SNTAGT.